These 8 T cell receptor beta chains were sequenced from one sample in a study of cytomegalovirus exposure and HLA in healthy donors. Generated by immunoSEQ multiplex PCR, the TCRdb table keeps only in-frame clones and is missing some. The data show some 110,000 clones, around 88% seen once. The sequenced material came from PBMCs. These receptors originate from a man younger than 35 in good health and CMV-seronegative.

V and J are TRBV19 and TRBJ2-5; 11 bases line up with TRBD2. Germline CDR1 and CDR2: LNHDA and SQIVND (reference sequence). V lost 5 bases to trimming and J lost 7 bases; unmatched junction nucleotides: 6. This CDR3 region has 14 residues. CDR3 in amino acids: CASSSSGGPRTQYF. CDR3 coding DNA: TGTGCCAGTAGTTCTAGCGGGGGGCCTCGGACCCAGTACTTC.

The table lists this clone with a count of one. The gene calls are TRBV27 and TRBJ1-4; no clear D gene. The CDR3 runs 17 residues. Trimming pared 6 bases from V and 0 bases from J, leaving 17 bases between. Germline values: CDR1 MNHEY, CDR2 SMNVEV (reference sequence). CDR3 coding DNA: TGTGCCAGCAGCCGAGGGTACAGCGCCTCAACTAATGAAAAACTGTTTTTT. This gives the protein CASSRGYSASTNEKLFF.

This clone was counted a single time. The gene calls are TRBV6-1 and TRBJ1-1, with a possible D match to TRBD1 (5 bases). Trimming left V 3 bases short and J 11 bases short, with 13 bases between. There are 12 residues in the CDR3. CDR1 and CDR2 from the germline V gene are MNHNS and SASEGT. CDR3 in amino acids: CASSDSPGEAFF. The CDR3 nucleotides are TGTGCCAGCAGTGATTCTCCGGGGGAGGCTTTCTTT.

This clone was found once. The chain couples TRBV2 to TRBJ2-1, with TRBD2 matching over 7 bases. Germline V gene data show CDR1 as SNHLY and CDR2 as FYNNEI. The ends lost 3 bases at V and 6 bases at J; junction bases unmatched: 8. The CDR3 runs to 15 residues. The CDR3 DNA follows: TGTGCCAGCAGTGACCCTCTAGCGGTATTCAATGAGCAGTTCTTC. This sequence encodes CASSDPLAVFNEQFF.

CDR3 protein: CASSHGTGGDEQYF. The CDR3 bases are TGTGCCAGCAGTCACGGGACAGGGGGCGACGAGCAGTACTTC. The chain employs TRBV27 and TRBJ2-7, with 12 bases aligning to TRBD1. This CDR3 region has 14 residues. Per germline, CDR1 MNHEY and CDR2 SMNVEV (reference sequence). The junction had 4 bases not matched to a gene; V was cut back by 5 bases and J by 5 bases.

This chain's CDR3 is CASSLDREGKLFF. In DNA, the CDR3 is TGTGCCAGCAGCTTGGACAGGGAAGGAAAACTGTTTTTT. The V call is TRBV5-4, the J call TRBJ1-4; TRBD1 might be the D (6 bases). Germline CDR1 SGHNT, CDR2 YYREEE (reference sequence). The CDR3 spans 13 residues. The germline V and J ends were trimmed by 0 bases and 10 bases, with 10 bases remaining between them.

The chain joins TRBV5-1 to TRBJ2-3; 12 nucleotides line up with TRBD2. V shed 4 bases, J shed 3 bases, and the junction held 9 bases outside the gene matches. Germline V gives CDR1 SGHRS, CDR2 YFSETQ. The CDR3 loop spans 17 amino acids. The CDR3 DNA reads TGCGCCAGCAGCCGACTAGCGGGAGTTGGAGGGACAGATACGCAGTATTTT. Residues: CASSRLAGVGGTDTQYF.

The table lists this clone with a count of one. The J gene is TRBJ1-5, the V gene TRBV15, with 7 bases lining up with TRBD1. V was clipped by 3 bases and J by 8 bases; unmatched bases: 10. The germline gives CDR1 LNHNV, CDR2 YYDKDF (reference sequence). There are 15 residues in the CDR3. CDR3 coding DNA: TGTGCCACCAGCAGCCGGGACAGCGGTTTTGAGCCCCAGCATTTT. As protein: CATSSRDSGFEPQHF.